This is a list of T cell receptor beta chains from one sample in a study of T cells in Graves' hyperthyroidism and ophthalmopathy. TCRdb itself ran the multiplex PCR reads through MiXCR, one entry per CDR3 protein. The table includes around 580,000 distinct CDR3 sequences, roughly 17% detected once. Sequencing input: blood. Receptors were obtained from a woman aged 18 to 35 with Graves' hyperthyroidism. The CDR3 runs from the conserved cysteine through the conserved F or W. D genes are given only for firm matches. Part of the rows lack a size; the others show once, few, many or a class for expanded clones.

DNA: TGTGCCAGCAGTTACGCACGCGGACTAGCGGCGACAGATACGCAGTATTTT; CDR3: CASSYARGLAATDTQYF; V: TRBV6-2/TRBV6-3; size: many; D: TRBD2; J: TRBJ2-3
DNA: TGCGCCAGCAGCTTGGAACGAGGCATTGGTGGCTACACCTTC; CDR3: CASSLERGIGGYTF; V: TRBV5-1; size: many; D: .; J: TRBJ1-2
DNA: TGCGCCAGCAGCCTGGGGCTAGCGGATGGAGATACGCAGTATTTT; CDR3: CASSLGLADGDTQYF; V: TRBV5-1; size: .; D: TRBD2; J: TRBJ2-3
DNA: TGCAGTGCTAGCCAGGGGGTAACCGGGGAGCTGTTTTTT; CDR3: CSASQGVTGELFF; V: TRBV20-1; size: .; D: TRBD1; J: TRBJ2-2
DNA: TGTGCCAGCAGCACAGGGAGAGAGACCCAGTACTTC; CDR3: CASSTGRETQYF; V: TRBV12-3/TRBV12-4; size: many; D: .; J: TRBJ2-5
DNA: TGTGCCATCAGTGATCCGGGGGCCAACATTCAGTACTTC; CDR3: CAISDPGANIQYF; V: TRBV10-3; size: .; D: .; J: TRBJ2-4
DNA: TGTGCCAGCAGTTTAGGCAGATCCAACTATGGCTACACCTTC; CDR3: CASSLGRSNYGYTF; V: TRBV12-3/TRBV12-4; size: many; D: .; J: TRBJ1-2
DNA: TGTGCCAGCAGTTTACCCGCGGGGTCCTACAATGAGCAGTTCTTC; CDR3: CASSLPAGSYNEQFF; V: TRBV12-3/TRBV12-4; size: many; D: .; J: TRBJ2-1
DNA: TGTGCCAGTAGTACCCGGACTATTCCCTACGAGCAGTACTTC; CDR3: CASSTRTIPYEQYF; V: TRBV19; size: once; D: .; J: TRBJ2-7
DNA: TGTGCCAGCAGCTTAGCAAGCATTTCCTACAATGAGCAGTTCTTC; CDR3: CASSLASISYNEQFF; V: TRBV11-2; size: many; D: .; J: TRBJ2-1
DNA: TGTGCCAGCTCACCACCCTCCACCGAAAAGGGGACCCAGTACTTC; CDR3: CASSPPSTEKGTQYF; V: TRBV18; size: .; D: .; J: TRBJ2-5
DNA: TGTGCCAGCGCGGGGGGGCGGTCAGATACGCAGTATTTT; CDR3: CASAGGRSDTQYF; V: TRBV7-3; size: many; D: TRBD2; J: TRBJ2-3
DNA: TGCGCCAGCAGCTTTGGTCCTGGGGCCAACGTCCTGACTTTC; CDR3: CASSFGPGANVLTF; V: TRBV5-1; size: .; D: .; J: TRBJ2-6
DNA: TGTGCCAGCAGCCCAAACCGGCCAGGCCCGCCATATGGCTACACCTTC; CDR3: CASSPNRPGPPYGYTF; V: TRBV7-9; size: .; D: .; J: TRBJ1-2
DNA: TGTGCCATCAGTGAGTCGACCGGCAGCAATCAGCCCCAGCATTTT; CDR3: CAISESTGSNQPQHF; V: TRBV10-3; size: .; D: .; J: TRBJ1-5
DNA: TGTGCCAGCAGCTTAGCGCTGGGGGGCGAGCAGTACTTC; CDR3: CASSLALGGEQYF; V: TRBV7-8; size: many; D: .; J: TRBJ2-7
DNA: TGTGCCAGCAGTGAATCTGAAGGCCCCGGGCAGCCCCAGCATTTT; CDR3: CASSESEGPGQPQHF; V: TRBV25-1; size: .; D: .; J: TRBJ1-5
DNA: TGTGCCGGATCCACGGAGGATTACAATGAGCAGTTCTTC; CDR3: CAGSTEDYNEQFF; V: TRBV2; size: .; D: .; J: TRBJ2-1
DNA: TGTGCCAGCAGCACATTGGGGACAGGGGGTGAAACAGATACGCAGTATTTT; CDR3: CASSTLGTGGETDTQYF; V: TRBV12-3/TRBV12-4; size: many; D: TRBD1; J: TRBJ2-3
DNA: TGTGCCAGCAGTGAACTGGACAGGGCTTGGTCACCCCTCCACTTT; CDR3: CASSELDRAWSPLHF; V: TRBV25-1; size: .; D: TRBD1; J: TRBJ1-6
DNA: TGTGCCACCAGCAGAGATGAGGGCCGCGGTGCTTTCTTT; CDR3: CATSRDEGRGAFF; V: TRBV15; size: .; D: .; J: TRBJ1-1
DNA: TGTGCCAGCAGCCCGGGCGGGGGGCTTCAGCCCCAGCATTTT; CDR3: CASSPGGGLQPQHF; V: TRBV2; size: many; D: .; J: TRBJ1-5
DNA: TGCAGCGTTGATGCGGGAATAAGGACAGATACGCAGTATTTT; CDR3: CSVDAGIRTDTQYF; V: TRBV29-1; size: .; D: .; J: TRBJ2-3
DNA: TGTGCCAGCAGCCCCCCTAGCGGGGGGGGAGGGGAGCAGTTCTTC; CDR3: CASSPPSGGGGEQFF; V: TRBV6-2/TRBV6-3; size: .; D: TRBD2; J: TRBJ2-1
DNA: TGTGCCAGCAGCCACAGACAGACCAACACTGAAGCTTTCTTT; CDR3: CASSHRQTNTEAFF; V: TRBV3-1; size: .; D: .; J: TRBJ1-1
DNA: TGCAGTGCTAGTATCCCTAGCGGGGGGGCCGAGACCCAGTACTTC; CDR3: CSASIPSGGAETQYF; V: TRBV20-1; size: many; D: TRBD2; J: TRBJ2-5